This entry features one T cell receptor (beta chain) sequence. Its specificity is unknown. The data were taken from a study of CD8 T cells in ankylosing spondylitis. Findings and caveats of the study: The study identified a TCR beta motif of under ten highly homologous variants that appeared characteristic of ankylosing spondylitis blood. Matched ankylosing spondylitis synovial fluid reportedly showed significant enrichment of disease-linked clones. Disease-linked clones bore a CD8+ phenotype, appearing relatively rarely in peripheral blood.

The CDR3 spans 14 residues. The germline V and J ends were trimmed by 5 bases and 0 bases, with 10 bases remaining between them. From germline, CDR1 is SGHAT and CDR2 FQNNGV. In making TCR beta libraries, quantitative 5'-RACE with molecular barcodes was used. From the 5' RACE reads, TCRdb called clonotypes with MiXCR, one entry per CDR3 protein. The sample lists 270,000 or so distinct CDR3 sequences, 18% occurring once. Sample: blood, either unsorted or a sorted T cell fraction (not recorded which). The TCR sequence derives from a male donor with ankylosing spondylitis or in good health (not recorded which). The chain employs TRBV11-2 and TRBJ2-5; D is uncertain. CDR3 bases: TGTGCCAGCAGCGGGGTAGGGTACCAAGAGACCCAGTACTTC. It encodes CASSGVGYQETQYF. The whole variable domain, remainder taken from reference TRBV11-2 and TRBJ2-5, is EAGVAQSPRYKIIEKRQSVAFWCNPISGHATLYWYQQILGQGPKLLIQFQNNGVVDDSQLPKDRFSAERLKGVDSTLKIQPAKLEDSAVYLCASSGVGYQETQYFGPGTRLLVL.